The 20 T cell receptor beta chains reported below all come from one sample, sequenced in a study of blood T cells in healthy people across ages. Primers used in a second PCR of about 6 to 11 cycles were a sample-barcoded 5' primer and a J-beta primer mix. TCRdb called the 5' RACE reads again in MiXCR, with one record for every CDR3 protein. The sample carries some 730,000 distinct CDR3 sequences, 20% to 25% recorded once. Sequenced: blood. These receptors were collected from a man between 65 and 80 years old in good health.

J is TRBJ2-4 and V is TRBV2, with no clear D. CDR1 SNHLY and CDR2 FYNNEI come from the germline V gene. This CDR3 region has 13 residues. Trimming left V 6 bases short and J 5 bases short, with 11 bases between. CDR3 region: CASRRGPQNIQYF. As DNA, the CDR3 is TGTGCCAGCAGACGCGGCCCCCAAAACATTCAGTACTTC.

The chain couples TRBV20-1 to TRBJ2-2; D call uncertain. The CDR3 is 16 amino acids. V gave up 1 base and J gave up 4 bases, with 16 bases separating them. Germline lookup yields CDR1 DFQATT and CDR2 SNEGSKA (reference sequence). DNA for the CDR3: TGCAGTGCTAGAGCCACCCATCTAGGGCTCACCGGGGAGCTGTTTTTT. Protein product: CSARATHLGLTGELFF.

The chain employs TRBV5-1 and TRBJ1-6; D gene uncertain. V gave up 5 bases and J gave up 0 bases, with 15 bases separating them. The CDR3 runs to 17 residues. The germline CDR1 and CDR2 sequences are SGHRS and YFSETQ. The CDR3 nucleotides read TGCGCCAGCAGGAGGAAGGACGTCAGCTCCTATAATTCACCCCTCCACTTT. Protein sequence: CASRRKDVSSYNSPLHF.

The chain has TRBV18 and TRBJ2-3, with a possible D match to TRBD2 (5 bases). The germline V gene has CDR1 KGHSH and CDR2 LQKENI. Trimming cost V 0 bases and J 4 bases, with 11 bases left between them. The CDR3 runs to 15 residues. The CDR3 spells CASSPPLGIPDTQYF. The CDR3 nucleotides are TGTGCCAGCTCACCACCTCTCGGGATTCCAGATACGCAGTATTTT.

The chain is built from TRBV29-1 and TRBJ2-5; a possible D gene is TRBD2 (7 bases). The last part of the DNA fits TRBJ2-1 better; the J call may be wrong. The germline V gene encodes CDR1 SQVTM and CDR2 ANQGSEA. The CDR3 has 17 amino acids. CDR3 residues: CCGERNLRGAGGNEQFF. The CDR3 DNA is TGCTGCGGAGAGAGGAATCTTCGGGGGGCGGGTGGCAATGAGCAGTTCTTC.

This clonotype was detected many times. This sequence joins TRBV4-3 and TRBJ2-1; TRBD1 matches at 11 bases. The CDR3 loop spans 16 amino acids. The J segment lost 7 bases and the V segment lost 1 base, leaving 6 bases of the junction unmatched. Germline CDR1 is LGHNA and CDR2 is YSLEER. CDR3 DNA sequence: TGCGCCAGCAGCCAAGTGGGACAGGGGGTCGGTAATGAGCAGTTCTTC. Protein sequence: CASSQVGQGVGNEQFF.

This clonotype was observed once. The rearrangement uses TRBV25-1 and TRBJ1-2; 8 bases are a match to TRBD1. The CDR3 extends over 16 amino acids. Trimming at V came to 2 bases and at J to 2 bases, leaving 7 bases not matched to a gene. Per germline, CDR1 MGHDK and CDR2 SYGVNS. The CDR3 coding sequence is TGTGCCAGCAGTGAAGACAGGGGATCTACCAACTATGGCTACACCTTC. It yields the protein CASSEDRGSTNYGYTF.

The chain couples TRBV12-3 or TRBV12-4 to TRBJ1-4; D is undetermined. V shed 3 bases and J shed 7 bases, with 6 bases lying between them. The CDR3 extends over 12 amino acids. As DNA, the CDR3 is TGTGCCAGCAGTTTTTTCCGTGAAAAACTGTTTTTT. Translation gives CASSFFREKLFF.

CDR3 sequence (DNA): TGCGCCAGCAGTGGACAGGGAACTGAAGCTTTCTTT. This translates into CASSGQGTEAFF. V and J are TRBV10-1 and TRBJ1-1, with 7 nucleotides matching TRBD1. V shed 4 bases, J shed 5 bases, and the junction held 1 base outside the gene matches. Per germline, CDR1 WNHNN and CDR2 SYGVQD (reference sequence). The CDR3 covers 12 residues.

The chain carries TRBV7-3 and TRBJ2-5; D not certain. The CDR3 consists of 14 residues. V was shortened by 0 bases and J by 1 base, with 6 bases between the two germline ends. Germline CDR1 SGHTA, CDR2 FQGTGA. The chain's CDR3 is CASSLTQFQETQYF. CDR3 coding DNA: TGTGCCAGCAGCTTAACTCAGTTCCAAGAGACCCAGTACTTC.

This rearrangement joins TRBV12-3 or TRBV12-4 to TRBJ2-1, with 10 positions matching TRBD2. Germline trimming cut 2 bases from V and 5 bases from J; bases unmatched to any gene: 9. This CDR3 is 17 amino acids long. For the CDR3, the DNA is TGTGCCAGCAGTTTAATGTGGGGACTAGCGCAGAACAATGAGCAGTTCTTC. It yields the protein CASSLMWGLAQNNEQFF.

This clonotype has a handful of counts. The V call is TRBV6-5, the J call TRBJ1-2; D call uncertain. The CDR3 spans 13 residues. The V end lost 2 bases, the J end lost 8 bases, and 12 bases lay between the germline ends. Germline V CDR1 and CDR2: MNHEY, SVGAGI. The CDR3 DNA follows: TGTGCCAGCAGTTACAGGCAGCAGGAAGGCTACACCTTC. It translates to CASSYRQQEGYTF.

This clonotype was counted only a few times. V usage is TRBV7-2 and J usage is TRBJ2-1, with a tentative D call TRBD2 (6 bases). Germline V gene sequence: CDR1 SGHTA, CDR2 FQGNSA. This CDR3 contains 16 residues. Between the trimmed V and J ends, which lost 6 bases and 3 bases, there was a span of 18 bases. CDR3 in amino acids: CASRMTLGLLYNEQFF. The CDR3 DNA sequence: TGTGCCAGCAGGATGACCCTGGGACTGCTCTACAATGAGCAGTTCTTC.

This clonotype was seen only a few times. This chain connects TRBV12-3 or TRBV12-4 to TRBJ2-5, with 7 bases identical to TRBD1. This CDR3 region has 13 residues. Germline trimming cut 6 bases from V and 5 bases from J; bases unmatched to any gene: 6. In nucleotides, the CDR3 is TGTGCCAGCAGAACGACAGGGTGGGAGACCCAGTACTTC. Its protein is CASRTTGWETQYF.

This chain connects TRBV11-2 to TRBJ1-2; D uncertain. CDR1 and CDR2 from the germline V gene are SGHAT and FQNNGV. The CDR3 loop spans 14 amino acids. Trimming removed 2 bases at V and 2 bases at J, with 9 bases between. CDR3 bases: TGTGCCAGCAGCTTAATATCGGTGAACTATGGCTACACCTTC. This translates into CASSLISVNYGYTF.

The CDR3, as DNA: TGTGCCAGCAGCCCTGGCCCCATAGCGGGGGTAACAGATACGCAGTATTTT. Protein sequence: CASSPGPIAGVTDTQYF. This chain joins TRBV7-7 and TRBJ2-3; TRBD2 agrees at 9 bases. The CDR3 is made up of 17 amino acids. With V trimmed by 5 bases and J by 3 bases, 12 bases remained unmatched. CDR1 is SSHAT, CDR2 FNYEAQ, per germline (reference sequence).

The chain uses TRBV12-3 or TRBV12-4 and TRBJ2-4; 11 bases match TRBD1. With 5 bases clipped from V and 7 bases from J, the junction kept 4 bases outside the gene matches. The CDR3 length is 14 residues. The CDR3 DNA is TGTGCCAGCAGTCGGACAGGGGGCGCGAACATTCAGTACTTC. This translates into CASSRTGGANIQYF.

V and J are TRBV7-2 and TRBJ2-5; D perhaps matches TRBD2 (6 bases). This CDR3 has 14 amino acids. Germline-derived CDR1 and CDR2 are SGHTA and FQGNSA. Trimming removed 3 bases from V and 3 bases from J, with 11 bases in between. This CDR3 is CASSLDYSKETQYF. CDR3 coding DNA: TGTGCCAGCAGCTTGGACTACTCCAAAGAGACCCAGTACTTC.

This clonotype occurred a few times. The V gene is TRBV7-8, the J gene TRBJ2-7; tentative D call: TRBD2 (7 bases). There are 18 residues in the CDR3. Trimming cost V 1 base and J 4 bases, with 23 bases left between them. Germline V CDR1 and CDR2: SGHVS, FQNEAQ. Here the CDR3 reads CASSLVGNGGPSPYEQYF. The CDR3 region has the DNA TGTGCCAGCAGCTTAGTTGGAAACGGGGGGCCGTCCCCTTACGAGCAGTACTTC.

This clonotype was seen many times. The rearrangement joins TRBV7-2 to TRBJ2-2, with TRBD2 matching over 13 bases. Germline values: CDR1 SGHTA, CDR2 FQGNSA. The CDR3 totals 16 residues. Trimming took 9 bases from V and 2 from J; bases not matched to a gene: 6. CDR3: CASSWTSGGNTGELFF. CDR3 nucleotide sequence: TGTGCCAGTTCTTGGACTAGCGGGGGTAACACCGGGGAGCTGTTTTTT. The full variable domain, in which reference TRBV7-2 and TRBJ2-2 provide the parts outside the CDR3, is GAGVSQSPSNKVTEKGKDVELRCDPISGHTALYWYRQSLGQGLEFLIYFQGNSAPDKSGLPSDRFSAERTGGSVSTLTIQRTQQEDSAVYLCASSWTSGGNTGELFFGEGSRLTVL.